The entry that follows covers one T cell receptor (beta chain) sequence. As yet, its antigen is unknown. Treatment denoted: about 20 received Ad26.COV2.S at low or high dose, single or two shots; 5 received placebo; per-sample allocation not given. Collection of the samples took place on day 63 after the first injection of vaccine or placebo. Aged 18-55 years, donor was enrolled in Boston at some point between 2019 and 2021. Here immunoSEQ multiplex PCR was the method, and the copy in TCRdb shows in-frame clones only, minus some. Here the sample spans hundreds of thousands of clones, roughly 84% being singletons. This entry belongs to a study of Ad26.COV2.S vaccination and SARS-CoV-2 variants. Study overall: In the COV1001 trial, the donor was in the Ad26.COV2.S arm. In the study, Ad26.COV2.S was injected intramuscularly once, or twice 56 days apart.

General study findings and limits: After vaccination, reports described spike-specific CD8+ and CD4+ T cell responses as showing substantial breadth.

Germline V CDR1 and CDR2: SQVTM, ANQGSEA. The CDR3 runs 13 residues. Trimming removed 8 bases from V and 2 bases from J, with 15 bases in between. The sample was peripheral blood, taken in a trial of Ad26.COV2.S vaccine versus placebo. This chain uses TRBV29-1 with TRBJ1-2; no reliable D call. This clonotype was obtained from a person aged 18-65 years who received the Ad26.COV2.S COVID-19 vaccine or a placebo. The CDR3 DNA is TGCAGCACCTGGACCTACGAAAACTATGGCTACACCTTC. The encoded protein is CSTWTYENYGYTF.